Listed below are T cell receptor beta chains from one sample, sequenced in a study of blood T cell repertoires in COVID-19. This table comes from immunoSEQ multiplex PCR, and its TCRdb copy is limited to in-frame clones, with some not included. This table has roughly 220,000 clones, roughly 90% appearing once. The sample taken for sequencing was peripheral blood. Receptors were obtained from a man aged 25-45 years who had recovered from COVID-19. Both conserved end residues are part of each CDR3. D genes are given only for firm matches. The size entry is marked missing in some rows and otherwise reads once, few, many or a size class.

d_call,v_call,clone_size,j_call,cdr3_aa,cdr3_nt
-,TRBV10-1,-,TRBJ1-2,CASSEQRSGGGYTF,TGCGCCAGCAGTGAGCAAAGGTCCGGCGGTGGCTACACCTTC
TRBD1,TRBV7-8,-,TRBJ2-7,CASSLNPGQLYEQYF,TGTGCCAGCAGCTTAAATCCGGGACAGCTCTACGAGCAGTACTTC
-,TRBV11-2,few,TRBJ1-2,CASSPEGDGYTF,TGTGCCAGCAGCCCCGAAGGGGATGGCTACACCTTC
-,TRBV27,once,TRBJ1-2,CASSLDRMFVYGYTF,TGTGCCAGCAGTTTAGACAGAATGTTTGTTTATGGCTACACCTTC
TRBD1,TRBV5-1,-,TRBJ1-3,CASSQDRGGNTIYF,TGCGCCAGCAGCCAAGACAGGGGTGGAAACACCATATATTTT
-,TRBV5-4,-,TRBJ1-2,CASSLAGIYGYTF,TGTGCCAGCAGCTTGGCCGGGATCTATGGCTACACCTTC
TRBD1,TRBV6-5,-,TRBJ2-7,CASSYTDRGPNEQYF,TGTGCCAGCAGTTACACGGACAGGGGCCCTAACGAGCAGTACTTC
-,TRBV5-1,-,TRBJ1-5,CASSLLGGNQPQHF,TGCGCCAGCAGCTTGTTGGGGGGGAATCAGCCCCAGCATTTT
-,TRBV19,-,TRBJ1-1,CASSSLGRLGTEAFF,TGTGCCAGTAGTTCCCTCGGGAGGCTTGGAACTGAAGCTTTCTTT
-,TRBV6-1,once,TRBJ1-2,CASSEQGGGDGYTF,TGTGCCAGCAGTGAACAGGGAGGCGGGGATGGCTACACCTTC
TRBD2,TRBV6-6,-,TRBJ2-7,CASSSSSGTYYEQYF,TGTGCCAGCAGCTCCTCTAGCGGGACCTACTACGAGCAGTACTTC
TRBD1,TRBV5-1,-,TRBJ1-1,CASSQRTGGEAFF,TGCGCCAGCAGCCAGCGGACAGGGGGTGAAGCTTTCTTT
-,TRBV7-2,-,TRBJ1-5,CASSPSGLPQHF,TGTGCCAGCAGCCCCAGTGGCTTGCCCCAGCATTTT
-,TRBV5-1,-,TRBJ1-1,CASNRRAGEVTEAFF,TGCGCCAGCAACCGTCGTGCGGGGGAGGTCACTGAAGCTTTCTTT
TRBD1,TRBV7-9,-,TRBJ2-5,CASSSPWTDRLIQETQYF,TGTGCCAGCAGCTCCCCCTGGACGGACAGGCTAATACAAGAGACCCAGTACTTC
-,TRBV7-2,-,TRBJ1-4,CASSLGGAEGEKLFF,TGTGCCAGCAGCTTAGGTGGCGCGGAGGGTGAAAAACTGTTTTTT
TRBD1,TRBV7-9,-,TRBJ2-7,CASSFYRGPAPHEQYF,TGTGCCAGCAGCTTCTACAGGGGTCCCGCGCCCCACGAGCAGTACTTC